There are a few counts of the clone carrying this T cell receptor beta chain. What it recognizes is unknown. Germline V lookup: CDR1 MNHNS, CDR2 SASEGT. V was shortened by 2 bases and J by 7 bases, with 12 bases between the two germline ends. The CDR3 extends over 15 amino acids. These data belong to a study of cytomegalovirus exposure and HLA in healthy donors. General observations from the study: As was reported, the HLA-A and HLA-B alleles of most subjects were accurately predicted from TCR beta sequences. CMV antigen specificity of a few CMV-associated chains was confirmed in vitro. Productive rates of about 90% or about 30% were seen for most TCR beta V segments in an earlier analysis. Overall, roughly 170 TCR beta chains were annotated as cytomegalovirus-associated.

PCR was performed using 60 Vbeta and 13 Jbeta primers. This table comes from immunoSEQ multiplex PCR, and its TCRdb copy is limited to in-frame clones, with some not included. Of 150,000 to 200,000 clones in the sample, approximately 77% were seen once. The sequenced material came from PBMCs. The sequence derives from a middle-aged man in good health and CMV-seropositive. The V gene is TRBV6-1, the J gene TRBJ1-6, with D perhaps TRBD1 (5 bases). The CDR3 here is CASSERGSLNSPLHF. The DNA for the CDR3 is TGTGCCAGCAGTGAACGGGGGAGCCTAAATTCACCCCTCCACTTT.